Below, one T cell receptor beta chain is given with its context. Its antigen is undetermined. One entry per CDR3 protein results from TCRdb running MiXCR on the reads. In the table there are 180,000 or so distinct CDR3 sequences, roughly a sixth of which are singletons. This specimen belongs to a study of T cell repertoires in cytomegalovirus infection. About the study: Public signatures in TCR beta pointed to CMV infection and matching HLA type. Study-wide results and caveats: Ex vivo responses were dominated by HLA-C-restricted CMV-specific TCR beta clonotypes. Summed frequency of shared TCR beta families picked out CMV carriers who also had the relevant HLA.

The V gene end was trimmed by 4 bases and the J gene end by 5 bases; junction bases not matched to a gene: 4. The CDR3 runs 15 residues. Per the germline V gene, CDR1 is MNHNY and CDR2 is SVGAGI (reference sequence). This receptor was obtained from a human donor in good health (CMV status not recorded). Some clones in this sample may be carry-over from other donors' samples. The sample was CD8+ T cells from PBMCs. This rearrangement joins TRBV6-6 to TRBJ2-3; 12 positions agree with TRBD1. The CDR3 sequence: CASSSRDRGQDTQYF. For the CDR3, the DNA is TGTGCCAGCAGTTCGCGGGACAGGGGGCAAGATACGCAGTATTTT.